This is a list of T cell receptor beta chains from one sample in a study of technical replicates of blood from a few donors. Method: immunoSEQ multiplex PCR; TCRdb's copy keeps in-frame clones and lacks some. This sample carries tens of thousands of clones, roughly 94% of them seen once, and the ten largest clones take roughly 0.25%. The source material was T cells isolated from PBMCs. All receptors come from a human donor in good health. Both conserved end residues are part of each CDR3. Each record gives: V gene, clone size, J gene, D gene, CDR3 DNA, CDR3 protein. The D gene is left open where the match is weak. Clone size, where shown, is once, few, many, or a class for clones that have expanded.

TRBV6-5	NA	TRBJ1-1	NA	TGTGCCAGCAACACACAGGGGAACACTGAAGCTTTCTTT	CASNTQGNTEAFF
TRBV19	once	TRBJ1-5	NA	TGTGCCAGTAGTATAACCGTGCGCGGGGATCGCCGTCAGCCCCAGCATTTT	CASSITVRGDRRQPQHF
TRBV28	NA	TRBJ1-2	NA	TGTGCCAGCAGTCCTATATACCGGACAGTCTATGGCTACACCTTC	CASSPIYRTVYGYTF
TRBV13	NA	TRBJ2-7	TRBD2	TGTGCCAGCAGCGTACTTATAGCGGGGGCCTACGAGCAGTACTTC	CASSVLIAGAYEQYF
TRBV14	NA	TRBJ2-3	NA	TGTGCCAGCAGCCAAAGAAAGCGGTTAGGAGCGGATACGCAGTATTTT	CASSQRKRLGADTQYF
TRBV5-4	NA	TRBJ2-1	TRBD2	TGTGCCAGCAGCCGGGGTAGCGGGAGCTCCTACAATGAGCAGTTCTTC	CASSRGSGSSYNEQFF
TRBV28	NA	TRBJ1-2	TRBD1	TGTGCCAGCAAACCCCCCGGGACAGGCTATGGCTACACCTTC	CASKPPGTGYGYTF
TRBV5-1	NA	TRBJ1-4	NA	TGCGCCAGCAGCTTGGAAGGGACATGGGATGAAAAACTGTTTTTT	CASSLEGTWDEKLFF
TRBV5-1	NA	TRBJ2-7	NA	TGCGCCAGCAGGGACAGTGGGTACGAGCAGTACTTC	CASRDSGYEQYF
TRBV30	NA	TRBJ1-2	TRBD1	TGTGCCTGGAGTGAGGACAGGGATGGCTACACCTTC	CAWSEDRDGYTF
TRBV29-1	NA	TRBJ2-3	TRBD2	TGCAGCGTAGGACTAGCGGGAGGGCCTCGGGATACGCAGTATTTT	CSVGLAGGPRDTQYF
TRBV5-1	NA	TRBJ2-3	NA	TGCGCCAGCGTCAGTAGCACAGATACGCAGTATTTT	CASVSSTDTQYF
TRBV28	NA	TRBJ1-5	TRBD1	TGTGCCAGCAGTCTATTCCCGGGACAGGGGCATCAGCCCCAGCATTTT	CASSLFPGQGHQPQHF
TRBV7-3	NA	TRBJ2-3	TRBD1	TGTGCCAGCAGCGCACGGGATAATCTTTTGAGTACTGGGACAGGCAGGACAGATACGCAGTATTTT	CASSARDNLLSTGTGRTDTQYF
TRBV20-1	NA	TRBJ2-7	NA	TGCAGTGCTAGAGATTCGTACGAGCAGTACTTC	CSARDSYEQYF
TRBV11-2	NA	TRBJ2-5	TRBD2	TGTGCCAGCAGGGGGGGAGGGGTTTTCGAAGAGACCCAGTACTTC	CASRGGGVFEETQYF
TRBV5-1	NA	TRBJ2-1	NA	TGCGCCAGCAGCTTGGTACAAATCCGAAACAATGAGCAGTTCTTC	CASSLVQIRNNEQFF
TRBV6-5	NA	TRBJ2-5	NA	TGTGCCAGCAGTTACTCGGGGGGGCAGGGAGAGACCCAGTACTTC	CASSYSGGQGETQYF
TRBV6-6	NA	TRBJ2-7	NA	TGTGCCAGCAGTTACTCGCCTAGTGGCGAGCAGTACTTC	CASSYSPSGEQYF
TRBV18	NA	TRBJ1-5	NA	TGTGCCAGCTCACCATCGAGGGATCAGCCCCAGCATTTT	CASSPSRDQPQHF
TRBV2	NA	TRBJ2-7	TRBD2	TGTGCCAGCAGTGATGGGAGGGGTGAGATTAACGTCTACGAGCAGTACTTC	CASSDGRGEINVYEQYF
TRBV4-1	NA	TRBJ1-1	NA	TGCGCCAGCAGCCAAGTCTTGTATGACACTGAAGCTTTCTTT	CASSQVLYDTEAFF
TRBV11-3	NA	TRBJ2-1	TRBD2	TGTGCCAGCAGCTTAGAGGGGGGGGGTTACAATGAGCAGTTCTTC	CASSLEGGGYNEQFF
TRBV20-1	NA	TRBJ1-1	TRBD1	TGCAGTGCTCCAACAGGGGGCGAAGCTTTCTTT	CSAPTGGEAFF
TRBV30	NA	TRBJ1-2	TRBD1	TGTGCCTGGAGTGACCACAGGGGCGGCTACACCTTC	CAWSDHRGGYTF
TRBV5-1	NA	TRBJ1-1	NA	TGCGCCAGCAGCTTGAAACCCTCGGGAATTAATATGAACACTGAAGCTTTCTTT	CASSLKPSGINMNTEAFF
TRBV10-3	NA	TRBJ1-5	TRBD1	TGTGCCGGGCAGGGGGATAGCAATCAGCCCCAGCATTTT	CAGQGDSNQPQHF
TRBV7-2	NA	TRBJ2-7	TRBD1	TGTGCCAGCAGCCCTTGGACAGGGGCCCACGAGCAGTACTTC	CASSPWTGAHEQYF
TRBV27	NA	TRBJ2-1	TRBD2	TGTGCCAGCAGTATTCCGGGACTAGCCTACAATGAGCAGTTCTTC	CASSIPGLAYNEQFF